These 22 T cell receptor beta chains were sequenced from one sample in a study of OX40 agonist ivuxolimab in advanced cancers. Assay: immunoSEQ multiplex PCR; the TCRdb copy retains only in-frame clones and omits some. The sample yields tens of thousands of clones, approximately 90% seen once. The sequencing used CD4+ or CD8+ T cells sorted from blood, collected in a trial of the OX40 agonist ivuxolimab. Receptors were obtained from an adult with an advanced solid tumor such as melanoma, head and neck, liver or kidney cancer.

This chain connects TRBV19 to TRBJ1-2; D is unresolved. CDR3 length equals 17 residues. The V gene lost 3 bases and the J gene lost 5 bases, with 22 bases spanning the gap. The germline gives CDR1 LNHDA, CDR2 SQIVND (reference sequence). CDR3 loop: CASSMGGGSLMPYGYTF. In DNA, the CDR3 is TGTGCCAGTAGTATGGGCGGCGGTTCCTTGATGCCGTATGGCTACACCTTC.

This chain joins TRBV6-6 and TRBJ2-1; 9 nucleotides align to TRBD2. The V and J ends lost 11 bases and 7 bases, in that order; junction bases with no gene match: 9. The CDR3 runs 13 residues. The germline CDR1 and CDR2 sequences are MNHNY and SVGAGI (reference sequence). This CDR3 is CAVLSGRGNEQFF. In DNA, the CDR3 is TGTGCCGTACTTAGCGGGAGAGGGAATGAGCAGTTCTTC.

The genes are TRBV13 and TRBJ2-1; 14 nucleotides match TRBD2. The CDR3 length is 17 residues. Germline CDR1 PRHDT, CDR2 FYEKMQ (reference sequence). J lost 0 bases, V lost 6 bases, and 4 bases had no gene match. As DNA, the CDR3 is TGTGCCAGCAGGGTGACTAGCGGGGGGGCCTCCTACAATGAGCAGTTCTTC. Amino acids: CASRVTSGGASYNEQFF.

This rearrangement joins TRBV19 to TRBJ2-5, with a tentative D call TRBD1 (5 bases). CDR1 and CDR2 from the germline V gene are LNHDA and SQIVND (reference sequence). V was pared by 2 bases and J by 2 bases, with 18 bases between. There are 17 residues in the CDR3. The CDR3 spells CASSILGRARLQETQYF. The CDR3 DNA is TGTGCCAGTAGTATATTAGGCAGGGCAAGGTTACAAGAGACCCAGTACTTC.

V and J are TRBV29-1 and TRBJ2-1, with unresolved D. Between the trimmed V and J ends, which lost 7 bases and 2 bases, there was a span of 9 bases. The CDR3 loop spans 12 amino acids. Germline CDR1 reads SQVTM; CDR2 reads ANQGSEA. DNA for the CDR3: TGCAGCGCGGTTCCGGCCTACAATGAGCAGTTCTTC. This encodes CSAVPAYNEQFF.

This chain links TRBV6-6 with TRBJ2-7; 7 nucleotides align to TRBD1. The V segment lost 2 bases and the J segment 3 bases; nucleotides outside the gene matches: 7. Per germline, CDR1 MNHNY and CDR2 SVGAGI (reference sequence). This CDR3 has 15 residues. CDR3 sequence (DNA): TGTGCCAGCAGTTACCAGAGGCAGGGGGACTACGAGCAGTACTTC. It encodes CASSYQRQGDYEQYF.

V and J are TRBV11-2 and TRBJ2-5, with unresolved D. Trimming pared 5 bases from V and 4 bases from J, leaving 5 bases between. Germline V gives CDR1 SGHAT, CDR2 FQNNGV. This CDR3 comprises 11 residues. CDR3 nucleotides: TGTGCCAGCAGCGCCGGAGAGACCCAGTACTTC. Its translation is CASSAGETQYF. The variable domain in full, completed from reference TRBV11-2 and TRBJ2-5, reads EAGVAQSPRYKIIEKRQSVAFWCNPISGHATLYWYQQILGQGPKLLIQFQNNGVVDDSQLPKDRFSAERLKGVDSTLKIQPAKLEDSAVYLCASSAGETQYFGPGTRLLVL.

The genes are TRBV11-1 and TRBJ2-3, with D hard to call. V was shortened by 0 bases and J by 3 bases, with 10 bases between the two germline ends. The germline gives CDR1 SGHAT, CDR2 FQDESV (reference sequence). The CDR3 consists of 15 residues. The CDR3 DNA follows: TGTGCCAGCAGCTTAGCCGGAGAGATAACAGATACGCAGTATTTT. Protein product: CASSLAGEITDTQYF. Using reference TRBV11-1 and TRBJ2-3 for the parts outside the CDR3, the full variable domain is EAEVAQSPRYKITEKSQAVAFWCDPISGHATLYWYRQILGQGPELLVQFQDESVVDDSQLPKDRFSAERLKGVDSTLKIQPAELGDSAMYLCASSLAGEITDTQYFGPGTRLTVL.

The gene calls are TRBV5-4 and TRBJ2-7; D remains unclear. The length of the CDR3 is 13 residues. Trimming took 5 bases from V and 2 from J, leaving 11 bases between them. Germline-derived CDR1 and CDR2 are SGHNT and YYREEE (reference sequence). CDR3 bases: TGTGCCAGCAGTCTGGACGGTACCTACGAGCAGTACTTC. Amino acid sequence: CASSLDGTYEQYF.

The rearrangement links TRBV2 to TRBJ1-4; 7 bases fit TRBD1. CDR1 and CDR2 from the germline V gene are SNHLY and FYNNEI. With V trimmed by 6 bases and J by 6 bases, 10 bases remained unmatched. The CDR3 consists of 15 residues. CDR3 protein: CASSQKQGLDEKLFF. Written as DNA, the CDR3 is TGTGCCAGCAGCCAAAAACAGGGGTTGGATGAAAAACTGTTTTTT. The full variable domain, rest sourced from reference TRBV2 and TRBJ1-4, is EPEVTQTPSHQVTQMGQEVILRCVPISNHLYFYWYRQILGQKVEFLVSFYNNEISEKSEIFDDQFSVERPDGSNFTLKIRSTKLEDSAMYFCASSQKQGLDEKLFFGSGTQLSVL.

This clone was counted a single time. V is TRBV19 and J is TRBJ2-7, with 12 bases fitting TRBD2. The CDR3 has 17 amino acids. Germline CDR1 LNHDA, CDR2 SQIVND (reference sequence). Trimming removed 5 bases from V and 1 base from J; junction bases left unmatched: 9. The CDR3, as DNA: TGTGCCAGTAGTGTCGGACTAGCGGGGCTTGCATCCTACGAGCAGTACTTC. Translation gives CASSVGLAGLASYEQYF.

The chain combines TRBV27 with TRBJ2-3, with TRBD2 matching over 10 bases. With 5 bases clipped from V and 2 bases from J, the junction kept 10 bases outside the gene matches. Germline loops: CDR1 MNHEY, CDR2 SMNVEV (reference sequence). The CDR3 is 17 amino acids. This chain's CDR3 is CASSLTRTSGLTDTQYF. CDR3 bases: TGTGCCAGCAGTCTAACTCGGACTAGCGGACTCACAGATACGCAGTATTTT.

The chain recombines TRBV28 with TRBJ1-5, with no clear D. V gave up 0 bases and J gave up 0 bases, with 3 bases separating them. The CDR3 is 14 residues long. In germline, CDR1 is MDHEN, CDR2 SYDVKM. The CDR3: CASSLWDSNQPQHF. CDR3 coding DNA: TGTGCCAGCAGTTTATGGGATAGCAATCAGCCCCAGCATTTT.

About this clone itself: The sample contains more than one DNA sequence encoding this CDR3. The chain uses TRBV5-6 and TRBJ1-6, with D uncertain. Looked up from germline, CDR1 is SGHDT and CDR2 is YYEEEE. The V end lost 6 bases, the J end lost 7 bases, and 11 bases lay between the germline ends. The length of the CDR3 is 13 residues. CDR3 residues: CASTTSTNSPLHF. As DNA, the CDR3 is TGTGCCAGCACGACAAGTACGAATTCACCCCTCCACTTT.

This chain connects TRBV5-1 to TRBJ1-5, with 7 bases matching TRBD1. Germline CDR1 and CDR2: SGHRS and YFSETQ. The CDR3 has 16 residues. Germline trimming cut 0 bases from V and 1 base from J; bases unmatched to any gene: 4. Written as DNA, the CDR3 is TGCGCCAGCAGCTTGGCCCAGACAGGGAGCAATCAGCCCCAGCATTTT. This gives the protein CASSLAQTGSNQPQHF.

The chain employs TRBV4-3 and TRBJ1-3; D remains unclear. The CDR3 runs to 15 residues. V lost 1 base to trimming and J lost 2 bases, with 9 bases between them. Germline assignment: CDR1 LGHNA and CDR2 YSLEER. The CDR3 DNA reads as TGCGCCAGCAGCCAAGCCCGGTCGCCTGGAAACACCATATATTTT. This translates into CASSQARSPGNTIYF.

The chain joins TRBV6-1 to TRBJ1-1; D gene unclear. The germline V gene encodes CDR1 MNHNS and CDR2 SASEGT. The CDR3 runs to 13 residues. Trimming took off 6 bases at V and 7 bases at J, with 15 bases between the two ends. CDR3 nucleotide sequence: TGTGCCAGCAGCCCAATAGACGGGAGTGAAGCTTTCTTT. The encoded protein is CASSPIDGSEAFF.

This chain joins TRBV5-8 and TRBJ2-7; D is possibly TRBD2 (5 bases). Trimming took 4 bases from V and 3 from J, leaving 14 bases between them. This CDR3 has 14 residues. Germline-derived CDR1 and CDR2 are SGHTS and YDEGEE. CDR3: CASSNSMEDYEQYF. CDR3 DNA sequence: TGTGCCAGCAGCAATTCCATGGAGGACTACGAGCAGTACTTC. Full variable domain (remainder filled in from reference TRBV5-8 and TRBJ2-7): EAGVTQSPTHLIKTRGQQATLRCSPISGHTSVYWYQQALGLGLQFLLWYDEGEERNRGNFPPRFSGRQFPNYSSELNVNALELEDSALYLCASSNSMEDYEQYFGPGTRLTVT.

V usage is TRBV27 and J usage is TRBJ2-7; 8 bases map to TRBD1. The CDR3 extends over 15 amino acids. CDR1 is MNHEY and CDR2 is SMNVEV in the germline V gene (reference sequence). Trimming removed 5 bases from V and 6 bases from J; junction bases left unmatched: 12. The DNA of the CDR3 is TGTGCCAGCAGTCTCGACAGGGGAGGTGGCCGCGAGCAGTACTTC. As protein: CASSLDRGGGREQYF.

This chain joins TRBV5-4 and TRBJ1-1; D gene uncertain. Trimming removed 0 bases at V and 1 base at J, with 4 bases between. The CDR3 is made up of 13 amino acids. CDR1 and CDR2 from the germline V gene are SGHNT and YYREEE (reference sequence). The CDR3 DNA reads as TGTGCCAGCAGCTTGGGGTCGAACACTGAAGCTTTCTTT. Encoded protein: CASSLGSNTEAFF.

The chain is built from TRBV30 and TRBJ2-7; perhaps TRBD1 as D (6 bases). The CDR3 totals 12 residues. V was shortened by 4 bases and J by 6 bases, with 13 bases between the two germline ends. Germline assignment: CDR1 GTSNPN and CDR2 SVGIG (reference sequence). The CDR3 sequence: CAWTTDSGEQYF. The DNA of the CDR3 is TGTGCCTGGACCACGGACAGCGGCGAGCAGTACTTC.

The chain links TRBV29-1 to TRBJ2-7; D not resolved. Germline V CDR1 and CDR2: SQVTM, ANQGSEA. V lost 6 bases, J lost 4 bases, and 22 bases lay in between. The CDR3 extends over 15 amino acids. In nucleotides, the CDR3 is TGCAGCGTCTTACCAGCATCATCAGCCGGGTACGAGCAGTACTTC. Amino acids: CSVLPASSAGYEQYF.